One sample yielded the 4 T cell receptor beta chains listed below, sequenced in a study of PD-1 blockade in classical Hodgkin lymphoma. Data came from immunoSEQ multiplex PCR; TCRdb stores just in-frame clones and leaves some out. The sample has about 20,000 clones; around 80% are singletons. Exposure to brentuximab vedotin varied, and each patient had relapsed following autologous stem cell transplantation. This sample comprised peripheral blood mononuclear cells (PBMCs), obtained before the second cycle of nivolumab. The receptors come from a human donor with classical Hodgkin lymphoma.

This chain joins TRBV6-5 and TRBJ1-2; unclear D gene. CDR1 is MNHEY and CDR2 is SVGAGI in the germline V gene. Trimming left V 4 bases short and J 2 bases short, with 5 bases between. This CDR3 is 12 amino acids long. The CDR3 sequence: CASSFTNYGYTF. CDR3 bases: TGTGCCAGCAGTTTTACAAACTATGGCTACACCTTC.

The chain carries TRBV5-1 and TRBJ1-1; D not resolved. The CDR3 has 15 residues. Germline values: CDR1 SGHRS, CDR2 YFSETQ. Trimming removed 0 bases from V and 1 base from J, with 10 bases in between. The CDR3 bases are TGCGCCAGCAGCTTGGGAGCTTACAGGAACACTGAAGCTTTCTTT. Translating gives CASSLGAYRNTEAFF.

This clone was counted between two and nine times. The chain combines TRBV4-3 with TRBJ2-1; 10 bases match TRBD2. The CDR3 covers 15 residues. Germline V gene lookup returns CDR1 LGHNA and CDR2 YSLEER. J was trimmed by 6 bases and V by 4 bases; bases with no gene match: 6. CDR3 loop: CASSLVLAGGNEQFF. The CDR3 DNA is TGCGCCAGCAGCCTTGTATTAGCGGGAGGCAATGAGCAGTTCTTC.

V and J are TRBV19 and TRBJ2-4, with 7 bases lining up with TRBD2. V lost 7 bases, J lost 9 bases, and 3 bases stayed unmatched. CDR3 size: 11 residues. CDR1 is LNHDA, CDR2 SQIVND, per germline (reference sequence). The CDR3 DNA follows: TGTGCCAGTACCTCGGGGGGCATTCAGTACTTC. Encoded protein: CASTSGGIQYF.